This TCR beta chain comes out of a study of blood T cell repertoires in COVID-19. Individuals aged about 18 to 89 years were recruited from around 22 US areas. Measured with immunoSEQ multiplex PCR; TCRdb has only the in-frame clones, and not every one. This table holds fewer than 500,000 clones, 87% found once. The sequence was obtained from a woman aged 18-30 years who had recovered from COVID-19. The sequencing input was PBMCs or T cells enriched from blood (not recorded which).

The CDR3 DNA reads as TGTGCCAGCACTAATCTCCGGGGGGCACCGTGGACTGAAGCTTTCTTT. This encodes CASTNLRGAPWTEAFF. V gene TRBV28 combines with J gene TRBJ1-1; a possible D gene is TRBD1 (6 bases). Germline CDR1 reads MDHEN; CDR2 reads SYDVKM. The CDR3 loop spans 16 amino acids. The V gene lost 7 bases and the J gene lost 5 bases, with 23 bases spanning the gap.